This section outlines one T cell receptor beta chain sequence together with its context. Its antigen remains unknown. ViraFEST used viral peptide pools to expand antigen-specific CD4+ T cells before sequencing. The culture ran for 10 days, and then CD4+ T cells were isolated. Vaccinated participants had no history of SARS-CoV-2 infection and tested negative for nucleocapsid antibodies. Supplemented with approximately 10 IU/ml IL-2 and 10 ug/ml peptides, two million PBMC per well were kept in culture. The data derive from a study of vaccination effects on CD4 cells after COVID-19. Whole-study context: Two doses of either BNT162b2 or mRNA-1273 were given to each participant. Study-wide findings and caveats: Marked clonal contraction was seen in infection- and vaccine-induced clones late after vaccination.

Assay: immunoSEQ multiplex PCR; the TCRdb copy retains only in-frame clones and omits some. The sample holds 20,000 to 25,000 clones, 65% to 85% seen once. This CDR3 has 19 amino acids. After removal of 0 bases from V and 0 bases from J, the junction contained 13 bases not matched to a gene. Germline V gene data show CDR1 as GTSNPN and CDR2 as SVGIG (reference sequence). V gene TRBV30 combines with J gene TRBJ2-1; TRBD2 matches at 8 bases. The clonotype originates from a human donor who received a COVID-19 vaccine. The material was CD4+ T cells from PBMCs cultured with HCoV-NL63 spike peptides, obtained before COVID-19 vaccination. CDR3 in amino acids: CAWSVPRGGLRSSYNEQFF. In DNA, the CDR3 is TGTGCCTGGAGTGTACCCCGGGGGGGACTTAGGAGCTCCTACAATGAGCAGTTCTTC.